This is a list of T cell receptor beta chains from one sample in a study of long-term antiretroviral therapy in people with HIV. The data were produced by immunoSEQ multiplex PCR, yet TCRdb's version contains in-frame clones alone and is incomplete. The data show 28,000 or so clones, over 75% seen once. This specimen consisted of unsorted PBMCs, obtained 0.8 years before starting antiretroviral therapy. Receptors originate from a man younger than 30 with HIV. Both conserved end residues are part of each CDR3. The D gene is left open where the match is weak. Not every row has a clone size; where given, it reads once, few, many or a size class.

size | J | V | D | CDR3 | DNA
NA | TRBJ1-2 | TRBV5-1 | NA | CASSFPDFYGYTF | TGCGCCAGCAGCTTCCCAGATTTCTATGGCTACACCTTC
NA | TRBJ2-5 | TRBV25-1 | TRBD2 | CASSLAGRQETQYF | TGTGCCAGCAGCCTAGCGGGTAGACAAGAGACCCAGTACTTC
NA | TRBJ2-2 | TRBV9 | TRBD1 | CASSVQGAFEELFF | TGTGCCAGCAGCGTACAGGGGGCTTTTGAGGAGCTGTTTTTT
NA | TRBJ2-2 | TRBV28 | NA | CASSHFFGTGELFF | TGTGCCAGCAGCCATTTTTTCGGGACCGGGGAGCTGTTTTTT
NA | TRBJ1-1 | TRBV5-1 | NA | CASSVDIHGEAFF | TGCGCCAGCAGCGTCGACATCCACGGTGAAGCTTTCTTT
NA | TRBJ2-3 | TRBV5-4 | NA | CASSFGQEGTDTQYF | TGTGCCAGCAGCTTTGGACAGGAGGGGACAGATACGCAGTATTTT
NA | TRBJ1-4 | TRBV5-6 | NA | CASSLSGTNEKLFF | TGTGCCAGCAGCTTGTCCGGAACTAATGAAAAACTGTTTTTT
NA | TRBJ2-7 | TRBV2 | TRBD1 | CASGKGQGWLEQYF | TGTGCCAGCGGGAAGGGACAGGGGTGGCTCGAGCAGTACTTC
NA | TRBJ2-7 | TRBV6-6 | TRBD2 | CASGREREGLGEQYF | TGTGCCAGCGGACGTGAGCGGGAGGGCCTAGGGGAGCAGTACTTC
NA | TRBJ2-1 | TRBV5-1 | TRBD2 | CASSMTSEGEQFF | TGCGCCAGCAGCATGACTAGCGAAGGTGAGCAGTTCTTC
few | TRBJ1-2 | TRBV29-1 | NA | CSVEDAGGGTF | TGCAGCGTTGAAGATGCTGGGGGCGGCACCTTC
NA | TRBJ2-1 | TRBV2 | NA | CAIPEGRGNNEQFF | TGTGCCATACCCGAGGGGCGGGGAAACAATGAGCAGTTCTTC
NA | TRBJ2-3 | TRBV14 | NA | CASSQGWDLADTQYF | TGTGCCAGCAGCCAAGGATGGGACTTAGCAGATACGCAGTATTTT
NA | TRBJ1-1 | TRBV7-9 | NA | CASSFGQGPPGGTEAFF | TGTGCCAGCAGTTTTGGGCAGGGCCCTCCGGGGGGCACTGAAGCTTTCTTT
few | TRBJ2-7 | TRBV7-9 | NA | CASSLGPVWEQYF | TGTGCCAGCAGCTTAGGGCCGGTGTGGGAGCAGTACTTC
NA | TRBJ2-3 | TRBV5-4 | NA | CASSSKGLNTDTQYF | TGTGCCAGCAGTTCGAAAGGACTAAACACAGATACGCAGTATTTT
NA | TRBJ1-5 | TRBV6-5 | NA | CASSTRQQPQHF | TGTGCCAGCAGCACTAGGCAACAGCCCCAGCATTTT
NA | TRBJ2-1 | TRBV4-3 | NA | CASSQDYRTEQFF | TGCGCCAGCAGCCAAGATTATCGCACTGAGCAGTTCTTC
NA | TRBJ2-1 | TRBV6-6 | TRBD2 | CASSPSGGNNEQFF | TGTGCCAGCAGTCCTAGCGGGGGGAACAATGAGCAGTTCTTC
NA | TRBJ2-7 | TRBV2 | TRBD2 | CASSSGSYEQYF | TGTGCCAGCAGTAGCGGGAGTTACGAGCAGTACTTC
NA | TRBJ2-1 | TRBV5-1 | TRBD1 | CASKTPGQGINEQFF | TGCGCCAGCAAAACACCGGGACAGGGAATCAATGAGCAGTTCTTC
few | TRBJ2-7 | TRBV4-1 | NA | CASSQVRDSTYEQYF | TGCGCCAGCAGCCAAGTCCGGGACTCAACCTACGAGCAGTACTTC
NA | TRBJ1-1 | TRBV2 | TRBD1 | CAGDRGGVAFF | TGTGCCGGAGACAGGGGCGGGGTAGCTTTCTTT
NA | TRBJ1-6 | TRBV7-2 | NA | CASSLVVGYNSPLHF | TGTGCCAGCAGCTTAGTGGTCGGCTATAATTCACCCCTCCACTTT
NA | TRBJ2-2 | TRBV7-2 | NA | CASSPFGRSNPTGELFF | TGTGCCAGCAGCCCCTTTGGGCGGTCAAATCCCACCGGGGAGCTGTTTTTT
once | TRBJ1-2 | TRBV7-2 | NA | CASSLGDRDEPLYTF | TGTGCCAGCAGCTTAGGAGATCGGGACGAGCCTCTTTACACCTTC
NA | TRBJ2-3 | TRBV7-2 | TRBD2 | CASSFGGAIDTQYF | TGTGCCAGCAGCTTCGGGGGGGCTATAGATACGCAGTATTTT
NA | TRBJ1-6 | TRBV6-1 | NA | CASSRQPNSPLHF | TGTGCCAGCAGTCGGCAGCCCAATTCACCCCTCCACTTT
few | TRBJ1-5 | TRBV19 | NA | CASSTLNQPQHF | TGTGCCAGTAGTACACTCAATCAGCCCCAGCATTTT
NA | TRBJ2-7 | TRBV19 | NA | CASMGPRREQYF | TGTGCCAGTATGGGACCTAGGCGGGAGCAGTACTTC
NA | TRBJ2-7 | TRBV4-2 | TRBD2 | CASSQRLAGESSYEQYF | TGTGCCAGCAGCCAGAGACTAGCGGGGGAGAGCTCCTACGAGCAGTACTTC
NA | TRBJ1-5 | TRBV9 | NA | CASSVGGYNQPQHF | TGTGCCAGCAGCGTTGGAGGGTACAATCAGCCCCAGCATTTT
NA | TRBJ2-1 | TRBV5-4 | NA | CASSLGGNEQFF | TGTGCCAGCAGCTTAGGGGGCAATGAGCAGTTCTTC
NA | TRBJ1-1 | TRBV6-1 | NA | CASTTQGRNTEAFF | TGTGCCAGCACCACACAGGGAAGGAACACTGAAGCTTTCTTT
NA | TRBJ1-2 | TRBV5-1 | TRBD1 | CASSWTGDLYGYTF | TGCGCCAGCAGCTGGACAGGGGACCTCTATGGCTACACCTTC
NA | TRBJ2-3 | TRBV2 | NA | CASSLDNTDTQYF | TGTGCCAGCAGTTTGGACAACACAGATACGCAGTATTTT
NA | TRBJ2-7 | TRBV6-5 | TRBD2 | CASSTRGTSSYEQYF | TGTGCCAGCAGTACCAGAGGGACTAGCAGTTACGAGCAGTACTTC
NA | TRBJ1-5 | TRBV4-2 | NA | CASSQDGSRVDGSNQPQHF | TGTGCCAGCAGCCAAGATGGCAGTAGGGTTGACGGTAGCAATCAGCCCCAGCATTTT
NA | TRBJ2-7 | TRBV9 | TRBD1 | CASSEGDRGYEQYF | TGTGCCAGCAGCGAGGGGGACAGGGGCTACGAGCAGTACTTC
few | TRBJ2-7 | TRBV4-1 | TRBD2 | CASSQPTSGRLHEQYF | TGCGCCAGCAGCCAACCGACTAGCGGGAGGCTACACGAGCAGTACTTC
NA | TRBJ2-2 | TRBV6-5 | NA | CASSHRVGTGELFF | TGTGCCAGCAGTCACCGGGTTGGCACCGGGGAGCTGTTTTTT
NA | TRBJ2-7 | TRBV18 | NA | CASSMGHSYEQYF | TGTGCCAGCTCAATGGGACATTCCTACGAGCAGTACTTC
NA | TRBJ2-3 | TRBV10-3 | TRBD2 | CAISAGTSGSVHTQYF | TGTGCCATCAGCGCCGGGACTAGCGGGAGTGTCCATACGCAGTATTTT
NA | TRBJ2-5 | TRBV18 | TRBD2 | CASSPEAGAEETQYF | TGTGCCAGCTCACCGGAAGCGGGAGCGGAAGAGACCCAGTACTTC
NA | TRBJ1-2 | TRBV27 | NA | CASSLDLNRVHGYTF | TGTGCCAGCAGTTTAGACCTAAACAGGGTACATGGCTACACCTTC
NA | TRBJ1-3 | TRBV5-4 | NA | CASSPGHSSGNTIYF | TGTGCCAGCAGCCCGGGACATTCTTCTGGAAACACCATATATTTT
NA | TRBJ2-7 | TRBV11-2 | TRBD2 | CASSAGLVWSYEQYF | TGTGCCAGCAGCGCCGGACTAGTTTGGTCCTACGAGCAGTACTTC
NA | TRBJ2-7 | TRBV7-2 | NA | CASSPPYRQGGGEQYF | TGTGCCAGCAGTCCCCCGTACCGACAGGGAGGAGGGGAGCAGTACTTC
NA | TRBJ1-1 | TRBV10-3 | NA | CAINTGEDTEAFF | TGTGCCATCAATACGGGGGAAGACACTGAAGCTTTCTTT
NA | TRBJ2-7 | TRBV28 | NA | CASSSRTLYEQYF | TGTGCCAGCAGTTCCAGGACACTCTACGAGCAGTACTTC